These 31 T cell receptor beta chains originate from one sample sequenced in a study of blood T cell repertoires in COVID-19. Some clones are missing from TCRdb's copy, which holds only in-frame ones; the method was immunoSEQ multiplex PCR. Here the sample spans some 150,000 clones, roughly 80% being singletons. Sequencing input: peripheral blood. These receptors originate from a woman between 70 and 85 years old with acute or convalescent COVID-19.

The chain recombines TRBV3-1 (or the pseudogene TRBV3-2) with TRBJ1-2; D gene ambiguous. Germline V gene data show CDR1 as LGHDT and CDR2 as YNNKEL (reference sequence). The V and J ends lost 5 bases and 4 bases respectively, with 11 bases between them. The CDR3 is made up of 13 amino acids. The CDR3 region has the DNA TGTGCCAGCAGCTCTCAGTGGGCCTATGGCTACACCTTC. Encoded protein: CASSSQWAYGYTF.

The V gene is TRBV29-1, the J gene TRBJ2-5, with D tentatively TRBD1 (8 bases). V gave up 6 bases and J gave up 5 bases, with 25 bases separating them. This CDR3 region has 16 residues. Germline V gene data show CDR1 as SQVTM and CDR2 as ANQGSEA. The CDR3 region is CSVKGGATGARETQYF. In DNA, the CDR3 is TGCAGCGTAAAAGGGGGGGCGACAGGGGCGAGGGAGACCCAGTACTTC.

The CDR3 DNA follows: TGTGCCAGCAGTCGACAGGGGCTCAATGAGCAGTTCTTC. It codes for CASSRQGLNEQFF. V is TRBV6-5 and J is TRBJ2-1, with TRBD1 identical over 8 bases. In germline, CDR1 is MNHEY, CDR2 SVGAGI. This CDR3 spans 13 amino acids. V lost 5 bases to trimming and J lost 6 bases; unmatched junction nucleotides: 3.

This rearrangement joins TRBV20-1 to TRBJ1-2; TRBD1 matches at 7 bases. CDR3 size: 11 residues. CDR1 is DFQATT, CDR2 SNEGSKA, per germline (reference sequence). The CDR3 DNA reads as TGCAGCGCGACAGGGCCCTATGGCTACACCTTC. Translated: CSATGPYGYTF.

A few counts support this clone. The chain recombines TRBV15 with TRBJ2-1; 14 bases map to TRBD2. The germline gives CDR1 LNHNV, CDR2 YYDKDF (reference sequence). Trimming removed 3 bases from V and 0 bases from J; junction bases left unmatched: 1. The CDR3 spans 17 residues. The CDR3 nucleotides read TGTGCCACCAGCAGGGGGACTAGCGGGAGCTCCTACAATGAGCAGTTCTTC. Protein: CATSRGTSGSSYNEQFF. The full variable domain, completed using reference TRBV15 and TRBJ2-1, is DAMVIQNPRYQVTQFGKPVTLSCSQTLNHNVMYWYQQKSSQAPKLLFHYYDKDFNNEADTPDNFQSRRPNTSFCFLDIRSPGLGDTAMYLCATSRGTSGSSYNEQFFGPGTRLTVL.

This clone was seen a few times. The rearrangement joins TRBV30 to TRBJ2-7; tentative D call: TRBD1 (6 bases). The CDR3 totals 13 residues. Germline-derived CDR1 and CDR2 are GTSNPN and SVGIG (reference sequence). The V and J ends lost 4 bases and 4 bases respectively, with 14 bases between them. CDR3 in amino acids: CAWNLGGTYEQYF. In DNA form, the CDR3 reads TGTGCCTGGAACCTAGGGGGAACGTACGAGCAGTACTTC.

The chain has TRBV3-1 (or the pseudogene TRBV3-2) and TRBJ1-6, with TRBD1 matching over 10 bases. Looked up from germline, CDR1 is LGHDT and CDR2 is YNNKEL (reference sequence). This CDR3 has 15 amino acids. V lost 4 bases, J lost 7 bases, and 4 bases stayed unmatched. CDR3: CASSPWGQGNSPLHF. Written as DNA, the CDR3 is TGTGCCAGCAGCCCTTGGGGACAGGGGAATTCACCCCTCCACTTT.

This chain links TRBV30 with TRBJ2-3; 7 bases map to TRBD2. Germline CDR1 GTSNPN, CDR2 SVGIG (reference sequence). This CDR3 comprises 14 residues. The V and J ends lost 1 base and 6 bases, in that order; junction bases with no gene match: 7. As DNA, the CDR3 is TGTGCCTGGAGTGGACTAGCCCTGAGGGATACGCAGTATTTT. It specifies CAWSGLALRDTQYF.

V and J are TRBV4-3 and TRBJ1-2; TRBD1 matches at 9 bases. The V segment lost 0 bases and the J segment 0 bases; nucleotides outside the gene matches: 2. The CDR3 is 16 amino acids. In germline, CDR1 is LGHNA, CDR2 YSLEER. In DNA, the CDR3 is TGCGCCAGCAGCCAAGATCGGACAGGGGCTAACTATGGCTACACCTTC. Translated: CASSQDRTGANYGYTF.

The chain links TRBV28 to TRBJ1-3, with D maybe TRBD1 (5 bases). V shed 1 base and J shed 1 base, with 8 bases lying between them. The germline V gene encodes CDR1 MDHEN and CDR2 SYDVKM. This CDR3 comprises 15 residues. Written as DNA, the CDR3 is TGTGCCAGCAGTTTATCCGGGACTTCTGGAAACACCATATATTTT. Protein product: CASSLSGTSGNTIYF.

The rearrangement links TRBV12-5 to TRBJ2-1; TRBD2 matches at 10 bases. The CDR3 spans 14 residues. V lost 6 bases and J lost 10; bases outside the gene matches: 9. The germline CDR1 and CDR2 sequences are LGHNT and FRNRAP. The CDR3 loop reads CASGLAGVLMEQFF. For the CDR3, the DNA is TGTGCTAGTGGGCTAGCGGGGGTCTTAATGGAGCAGTTCTTC.

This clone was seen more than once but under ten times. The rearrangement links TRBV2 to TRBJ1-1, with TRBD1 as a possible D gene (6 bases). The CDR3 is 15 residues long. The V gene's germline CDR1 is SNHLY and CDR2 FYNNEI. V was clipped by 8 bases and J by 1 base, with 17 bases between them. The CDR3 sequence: CASERGGLENTEAFF. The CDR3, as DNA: TGTGCCAGCGAGCGGGGGGGGCTAGAGAACACTGAAGCTTTCTTT.

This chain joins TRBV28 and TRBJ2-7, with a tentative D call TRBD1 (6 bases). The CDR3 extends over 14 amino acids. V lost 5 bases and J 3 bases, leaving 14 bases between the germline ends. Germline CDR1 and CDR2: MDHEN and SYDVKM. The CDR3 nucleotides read TGTGCCAGCAGTCGCACAGGGCCGGTCTACGAGCAGTACTTC. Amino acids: CASSRTGPVYEQYF. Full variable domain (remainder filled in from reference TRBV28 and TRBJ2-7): DVKVTQSSRYLVKRTGEKVFLECVQDMDHENMFWYRQDPGLGLRLIYFSYDVKMKEKGDIPEGYSVSREKKERFSLILESASTNQTSMYLCASSRTGPVYEQYFGPGTRLTVT.

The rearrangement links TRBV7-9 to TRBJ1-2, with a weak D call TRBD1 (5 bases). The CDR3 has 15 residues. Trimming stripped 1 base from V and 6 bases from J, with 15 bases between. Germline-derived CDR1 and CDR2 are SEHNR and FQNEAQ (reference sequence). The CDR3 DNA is TGTGCCAGCAGCTTAGGCTTCGGGGGAAGAGATGGCTACACCTTC. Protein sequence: CASSLGFGGRDGYTF.

The CDR3 sequence is CSVQFGTGEETQYF. The CDR3 bases are TGCAGCGTTCAGTTCGGGACAGGGGAAGAGACCCAGTACTTC. The chain carries TRBV29-1 and TRBJ2-5, with 10 bases aligning to TRBD1. The V gene's germline CDR1 is SQVTM and CDR2 ANQGSEA. CDR3 length equals 14 residues. V lost 5 bases, J lost 3 bases, and 6 bases stayed unmatched.

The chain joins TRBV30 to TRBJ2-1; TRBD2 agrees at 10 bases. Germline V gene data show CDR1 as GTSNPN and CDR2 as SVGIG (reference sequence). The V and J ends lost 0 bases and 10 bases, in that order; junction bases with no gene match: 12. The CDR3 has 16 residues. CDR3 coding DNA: TGTGCCTGGAGTGTACGGCTAGCGGGGGTGGTCGGGGAGCAGTTCTTC. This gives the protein CAWSVRLAGVVGEQFF.

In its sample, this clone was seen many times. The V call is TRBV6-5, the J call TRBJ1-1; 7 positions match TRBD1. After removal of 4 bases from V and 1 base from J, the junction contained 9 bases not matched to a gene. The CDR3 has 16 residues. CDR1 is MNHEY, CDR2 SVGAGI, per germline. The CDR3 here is CASSSTTGQENTEAFF. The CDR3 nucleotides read TGTGCCAGCAGTTCGACGACAGGGCAAGAGAACACTGAAGCTTTCTTT.

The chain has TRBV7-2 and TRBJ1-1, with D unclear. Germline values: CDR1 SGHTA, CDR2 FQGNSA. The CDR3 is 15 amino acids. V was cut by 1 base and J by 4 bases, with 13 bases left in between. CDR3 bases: TGTGCCAGCAGCTTAGTACCGGGTTCTTCCACTGAAGCTTTCTTT. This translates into CASSLVPGSSTEAFF.

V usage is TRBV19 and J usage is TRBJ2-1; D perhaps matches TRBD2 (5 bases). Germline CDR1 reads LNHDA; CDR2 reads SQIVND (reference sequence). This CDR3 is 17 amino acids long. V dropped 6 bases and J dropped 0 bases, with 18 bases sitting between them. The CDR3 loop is CASRLNGLGSSYNEQFF. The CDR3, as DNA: TGTGCCAGTAGGCTCAACGGACTGGGGAGCTCCTACAATGAGCAGTTCTTC.

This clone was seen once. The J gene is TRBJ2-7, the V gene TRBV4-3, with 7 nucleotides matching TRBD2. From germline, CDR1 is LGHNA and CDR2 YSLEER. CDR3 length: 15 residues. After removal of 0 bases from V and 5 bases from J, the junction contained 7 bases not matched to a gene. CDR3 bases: TGCGCCAGCAGCCAAGAGTACGGACTAGAGGACGAGCAGTACTTC. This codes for CASSQEYGLEDEQYF.

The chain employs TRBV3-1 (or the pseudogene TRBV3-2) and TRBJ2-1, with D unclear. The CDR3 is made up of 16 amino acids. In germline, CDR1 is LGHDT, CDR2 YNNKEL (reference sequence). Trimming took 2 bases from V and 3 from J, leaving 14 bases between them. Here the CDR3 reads CASSQTTRGFYNEQFF. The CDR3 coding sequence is TGTGCCAGCAGCCAAACAACGAGAGGTTTCTACAATGAGCAGTTCTTC.

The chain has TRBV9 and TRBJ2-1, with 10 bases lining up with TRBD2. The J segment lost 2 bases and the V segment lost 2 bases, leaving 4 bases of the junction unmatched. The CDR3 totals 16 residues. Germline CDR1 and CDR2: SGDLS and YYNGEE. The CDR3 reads CASSVTGTSAYNEQFF. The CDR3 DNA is TGTGCCAGCAGCGTCACAGGGACTAGCGCCTACAATGAGCAGTTCTTC.

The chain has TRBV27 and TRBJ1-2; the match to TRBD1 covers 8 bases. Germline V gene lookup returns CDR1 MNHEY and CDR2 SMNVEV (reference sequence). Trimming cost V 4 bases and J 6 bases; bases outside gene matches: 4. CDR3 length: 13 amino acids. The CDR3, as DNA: TGTGCCAGCAGTTCCGACAGGGGCAATGGCTACACCTTC. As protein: CASSSDRGNGYTF.

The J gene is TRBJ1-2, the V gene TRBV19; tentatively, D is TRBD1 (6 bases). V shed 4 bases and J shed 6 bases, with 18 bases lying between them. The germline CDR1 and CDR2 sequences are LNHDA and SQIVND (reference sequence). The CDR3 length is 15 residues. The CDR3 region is CASSSDSGDYDGYTF. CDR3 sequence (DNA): TGTGCCAGTAGTAGCGACTCAGGGGATTATGATGGCTACACCTTC. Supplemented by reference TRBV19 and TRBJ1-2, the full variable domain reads DGGITQSPKYLFRKEGQNVTLSCEQNLNHDAMYWYRQDPGQGLRLIYYSQIVNDFQKGDIAEGYSVSREKKESFPLTVTSAQKNPTAFYLCASSSDSGDYDGYTFGSGTRLTVV.

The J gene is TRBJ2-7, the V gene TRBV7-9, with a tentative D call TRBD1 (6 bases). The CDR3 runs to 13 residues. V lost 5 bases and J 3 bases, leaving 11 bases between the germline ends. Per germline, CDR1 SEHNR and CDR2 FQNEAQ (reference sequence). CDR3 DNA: TGTGCCAGCAGCCAACAGGGTGACTACGAGCAGTACTTC. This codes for CASSQQGDYEQYF.

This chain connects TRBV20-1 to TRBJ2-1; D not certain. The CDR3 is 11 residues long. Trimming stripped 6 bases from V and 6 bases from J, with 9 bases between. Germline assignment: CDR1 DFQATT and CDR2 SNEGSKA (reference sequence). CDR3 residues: CSARKSNEQFF. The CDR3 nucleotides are TGCAGTGCGCGAAAAAGCAATGAGCAGTTCTTC.

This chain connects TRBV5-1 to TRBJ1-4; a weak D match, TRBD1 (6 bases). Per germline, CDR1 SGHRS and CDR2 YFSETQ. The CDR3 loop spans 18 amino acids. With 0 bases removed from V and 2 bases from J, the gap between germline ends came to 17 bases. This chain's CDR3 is CASSLGQEALRTNEKLFF. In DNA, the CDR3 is TGCGCCAGCAGCTTGGGACAGGAGGCCTTAAGGACTAATGAAAAACTGTTTTTT.

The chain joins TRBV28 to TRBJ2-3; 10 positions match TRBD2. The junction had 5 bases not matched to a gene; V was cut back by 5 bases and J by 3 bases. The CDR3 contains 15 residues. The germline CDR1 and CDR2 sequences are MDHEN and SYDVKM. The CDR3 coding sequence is TGTGCCAGCAGTGATGGACTAGCGGTTACAGATACGCAGTATTTT. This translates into CASSDGLAVTDTQYF.

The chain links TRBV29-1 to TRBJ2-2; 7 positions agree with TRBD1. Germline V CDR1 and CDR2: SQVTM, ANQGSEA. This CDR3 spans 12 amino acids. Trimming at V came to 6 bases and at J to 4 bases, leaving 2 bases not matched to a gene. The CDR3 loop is CSVGQVTGELFF. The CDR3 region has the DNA TGCAGCGTCGGACAGGTCACCGGGGAGCTGTTTTTT.

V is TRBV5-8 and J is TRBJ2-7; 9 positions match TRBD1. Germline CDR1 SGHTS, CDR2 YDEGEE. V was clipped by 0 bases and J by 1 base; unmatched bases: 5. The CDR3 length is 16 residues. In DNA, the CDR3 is TGTGCCAGCAGCTTGGTAGGGACAGGGACTTCCTACGAGCAGTACTTC. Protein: CASSLVGTGTSYEQYF. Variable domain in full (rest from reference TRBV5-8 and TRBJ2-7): EAGVTQSPTHLIKTRGQQATLRCSPISGHTSVYWYQQALGLGLQFLLWYDEGEERNRGNFPPRFSGRQFPNYSSELNVNALELEDSALYLCASSLVGTGTSYEQYFGPGTRLTVT.

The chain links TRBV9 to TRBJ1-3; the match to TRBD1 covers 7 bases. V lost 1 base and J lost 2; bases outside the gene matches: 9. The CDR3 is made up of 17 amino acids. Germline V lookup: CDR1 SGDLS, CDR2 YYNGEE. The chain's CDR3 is CASSVLPQTGTGNTIYF. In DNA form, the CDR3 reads TGTGCCAGCAGCGTATTACCCCAGACAGGGACTGGAAACACCATATATTTT.